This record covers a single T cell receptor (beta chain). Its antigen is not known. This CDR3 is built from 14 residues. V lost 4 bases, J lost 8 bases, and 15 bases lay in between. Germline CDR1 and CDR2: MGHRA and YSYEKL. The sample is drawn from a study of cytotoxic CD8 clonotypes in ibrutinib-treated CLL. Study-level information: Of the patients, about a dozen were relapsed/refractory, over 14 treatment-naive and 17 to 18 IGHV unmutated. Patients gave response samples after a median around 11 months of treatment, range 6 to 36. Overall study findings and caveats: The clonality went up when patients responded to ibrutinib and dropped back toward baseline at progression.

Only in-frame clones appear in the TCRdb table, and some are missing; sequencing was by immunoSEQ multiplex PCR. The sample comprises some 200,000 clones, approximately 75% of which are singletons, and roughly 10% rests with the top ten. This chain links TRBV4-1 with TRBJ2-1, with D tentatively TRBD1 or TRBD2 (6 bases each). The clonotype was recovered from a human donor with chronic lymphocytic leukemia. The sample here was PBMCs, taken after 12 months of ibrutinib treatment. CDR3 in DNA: TGCGCCAGCAGCCCTCTGGGGGGCGGGGATGAGCAGTTCTTC. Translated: CASSPLGGGDEQFF.